One sample yielded the 31 T cell receptor beta chains listed below, sequenced in a study of blood T cells in healthy people across ages (dated by TCRdb to the mid-2010s). Library method: 5' RACE. The sequencer listed for this sample is Illumina HiSeq 2500. A second roughly 7 to 12 cycle PCR used a sample-barcoded 5' primer and a J-beta primer mix. TCRdb trimmed the raw reads at Q25, called clones with MiXCR and kept productive beta chains. Merged by CDR3 protein, the rows form single entries marked with the most common genes and DNA. Across this sample there are about 1.7 million distinct CDR3 sequences, with 28% seen only once. The top ten clones comprise about 7.7% of the sample. Material: blood. The source is a woman aged 25-40 years in good health.

On this clonotype itself: Possible read error: a much larger clone is one base away. The chain joins TRBV7-2 to TRBJ2-7; 8 bases are shared with TRBD2. The CDR3 consists of 15 residues. Germline values: CDR1 SGHTA, CDR2 FQGNSA. Here the CDR3 reads CANSLAQREFHEQYF. The DNA of the CDR3 is TGTGCCAACAGCTTAGCCCAGCGGGAGTTTCACGAGCAGTACTTC. The full variable domain, completed using reference TRBV7-2 and TRBJ2-7, is GAGVSQSPSNKVTEKGKDVELRCDPISGHTALYWYRQSLGQGLEFLIYFQGNSAPDKSGLPSDRFSAERTGGSVSTLTIQRTQQEDSAVYLCANSLAQREFHEQYFGPGTRLTVT.

For this clonotype: The junction shows a germline mismatch at one end, possibly a read error. V usage is TRBV10-3 and J usage is TRBJ1-2, with D unclear. This CDR3 comprises 12 residues. Per germline, CDR1 ENHRY and CDR2 SYGVKD. The CDR3 loop is CANSESGYGYTF. The CDR3 region has the DNA TGTGCCAACAGTGAGTCGGGTTATGGCTACACCTTC.

The chain is built from TRBV27 and TRBJ2-5, with D possibly being TRBD2 (6 bases). Germline V lookup: CDR1 MNHEY, CDR2 SMNVEV (reference sequence). This CDR3 spans 14 amino acids. Trimming left V 4 bases short and J 3 bases short, with 12 bases between. The CDR3 is CASSSAGWEETQYF. Here the CDR3 DNA reads TGTGCCAGCAGTTCTGCGGGATGGGAAGAGACCCAGTACTTC.

The genes are TRBV2 and TRBJ1-2; possibly TRBD1 for D (5 bases). The germline V gene has CDR1 SNHLY and CDR2 FYNNEI. V was trimmed by 10 bases and J by 6 bases, leaving 15 bases between them. The CDR3 has 12 residues. The CDR3: CAITAWGDGYTF. As DNA, the CDR3 is TGTGCCATCACGGCCTGGGGGGATGGCTACACCTTC.

V is TRBV14 and J is TRBJ2-5; 13 bases are a match to TRBD2. Germline V gene lookup returns CDR1 SGHDN and CDR2 FVKESK. V lost 6 bases, J lost 4 bases, and 11 bases stayed unmatched. This CDR3 is built from 17 residues. The CDR3 reads CASSYGLAGAFGETQYF. CDR3 coding DNA: TGTGCCAGCAGTTACGGACTAGCGGGAGCGTTTGGAGAGACCCAGTACTTC.

This clonotype showed up just a few times. The chain joins TRBV20-1 to TRBJ2-3, with 10 bases matching TRBD2. The CDR3 has 14 amino acids. Per the germline V gene, CDR1 is DFQATT and CDR2 is SNEGSKA (reference sequence). The ends lost 7 bases at V and 3 bases at J; junction bases unmatched: 7. The CDR3 reads CSEYLAGETDTQYF. The CDR3 DNA reads TGCAGTGAATACCTAGCGGGAGAAACAGATACGCAGTATTTT.

This rearrangement joins TRBV4-1 to TRBJ2-7; D unresolved. CDR1 is MGHRA, CDR2 YSYEKL, per germline. This CDR3 region has 14 residues. V lost 0 bases and J lost 4, with 10 bases in between. The CDR3 DNA follows: TGCGCCAGCAGCCAAGATGACGGAGTGTACGAGCAGTACTTC. Its protein is CASSQDDGVYEQYF.

The V and J genes are TRBV6-4 and TRBJ1-5; the D gene is possibly TRBD1 (6 bases). V was pared by 6 bases and J by 3 bases, with 21 bases between. The CDR3 covers 17 residues. The germline V gene encodes CDR1 MRHNA and CDR2 SNTAGT. CDR3 in amino acids: CASSGTGARDANQPQHF. Written as DNA, the CDR3 is TGTGCCAGCAGCGGCACGGGGGCCCGGGACGCCAATCAGCCCCAGCATTTT.

The rearrangement joins TRBV3-1 to TRBJ2-4; D gene uncertain. V lost 0 bases to trimming and J lost 13 bases, with 7 bases between them. The CDR3 is 11 amino acids. Germline V gene data show CDR1 as LGHDT and CDR2 as YNNKEL (reference sequence). The CDR3 region is CASSQDGPQYF. For the CDR3, the DNA is TGTGCCAGCAGCCAAGACGGGCCCCAGTACTTC.

The chain has TRBV20-1 and TRBJ2-4, with D maybe TRBD1 (5 bases). The end of the DNA is better explained by TRBJ2-7, so the J call may be wrong. Germline CDR1 is DFQATT and CDR2 is SNEGSKA (reference sequence). This CDR3 comprises 13 residues. The CDR3 nucleotides read TGCAGTGCTAGAGACCCGGACAAGGGCGAGCAGTACTTC. It yields the protein CSARDPDKGEQYF.

The table lists this clonotype with a few counts. The chain is built from TRBV15 and TRBJ1-4; D remains ambiguous. This CDR3 is built from 15 residues. Germline CDR1 and CDR2: LNHNV and YYDKDF (reference sequence). Between the trimmed V and J ends, which lost 5 bases and 6 bases, there was a span of 16 bases. The CDR3 region has the DNA TGTGCCACCAGCCGGCGGACGCTACTTGATGAAAAACTGTTTTTT. It yields the protein CATSRRTLLDEKLFF.

The CDR3 DNA sequence: TGCGCCAGCAGCTTGGAAGGAGGGAGGGAAAAACTGTTTTTT. Its translation: CASSLEGGREKLFF. This chain links TRBV5-1 with TRBJ1-4; no reliable D call. The CDR3 sequence is 14 residues long. Per the germline V gene, CDR1 is SGHRS and CDR2 is YFSETQ. Deletions cut 0 bases from V and 8 bases from J, with 11 bases between.

This clonotype was observed a few times. The chain carries TRBV10-3 and TRBJ2-1; the match to TRBD2 covers 15 bases. J lost 7 bases, V lost 0 bases, and 4 bases had no gene match. This CDR3 contains 17 residues. CDR1 is ENHRY, CDR2 SYGVKD, per germline. The CDR3 sequence is CAISESGTSGGWNEQFF. The CDR3 DNA reads as TGTGCCATCAGTGAGTCCGGGACTAGCGGGGGGTGGAATGAGCAGTTCTTC.

As for this clonotype: A much larger clone lies a single base off, so this may be a read error. The genes are TRBV12-3 or TRBV12-4 and TRBJ1-2; TRBD1 might be the D (6 bases). The CDR3 totals 13 residues. The CDR3: CTSSNRDTGGYTF. In DNA, the CDR3 is TGTACCAGCAGTAACCGGGACACTGGAGGCTACACCTTC.

This clonotype was recorded a few times. This sequence joins TRBV25-1 and TRBJ2-5; 7 bases fit TRBD2. Looked up from germline, CDR1 is MGHDK and CDR2 is SYGVNS. The V gene end was trimmed by 1 base and the J gene end by 5 bases; junction bases not matched to a gene: 7. There are 15 residues in the CDR3. CDR3 residues: CASSESGGRVETQYF. CDR3 sequence (DNA): TGTGCCAGCAGTGAATCGGGAGGACGGGTCGAGACCCAGTACTTC.

V gene TRBV28 combines with J gene TRBJ1-1; D might be TRBD1 (5 bases). Germline V gene sequence: CDR1 MDHEN, CDR2 SYDVKM. This CDR3 spans 15 amino acids. Trimming took 7 bases from V and 4 from J, leaving 19 bases between them. The CDR3 is CASTRSGGGGTEAFF. CDR3 DNA sequence: TGTGCCAGCACCAGATCGGGGGGTGGGGGCACTGAAGCTTTCTTT. The variable domain in full, with the rest retrieved from reference TRBV28 and TRBJ1-1, is DVKVTQSSRYLVKRTGEKVFLECVQDMDHENMFWYRQDPGLGLRLIYFSYDVKMKEKGDIPEGYSVSREKKERFSLILESASTNQTSMYLCASTRSGGGGTEAFFGQGTRLTVV.

Many counts were recorded for this clonotype. This chain links TRBV7-2 with TRBJ1-2, with a possible D match to TRBD1 (5 bases). Germline assignment: CDR1 SGHTA and CDR2 FQGNSA. This CDR3 is built from 15 residues. V was shortened by 4 bases and J by 5 bases, with 17 bases between the two germline ends. For the CDR3, the DNA is TGTGCCAGCAGCTCCCCGACAGAGTCGGGGTATGGCTACACCTTC. It codes for CASSSPTESGYGYTF. The full variable domain, rest sourced from reference TRBV7-2 and TRBJ1-2, is GAGVSQSPSNKVTEKGKDVELRCDPISGHTALYWYRQSLGQGLEFLIYFQGNSAPDKSGLPSDRFSAERTGGSVSTLTIQRTQQEDSAVYLCASSSPTESGYGYTFGSGTRLTVV.

This clonotype was observed a handful of times. The rearrangement joins TRBV6-6 to TRBJ1-6; D call uncertain. This CDR3 region has 14 residues. Germline lookup yields CDR1 MNHNY and CDR2 SVGAGI (reference sequence). Trimming took off 4 bases at V and 5 bases at J, with 9 bases between the two ends. CDR3 loop: CASSFQVDNSPLHF. DNA of the CDR3: TGTGCCAGCAGTTTTCAGGTCGATAATTCACCCCTCCACTTT.

This chain links TRBV7-3 with TRBJ2-2, with D uncertain. V lost 3 bases and J lost 7, with 9 bases in between. The CDR3 covers 13 residues. CDR1 is SGHTA, CDR2 FQGTGA, per germline. The CDR3 protein is CASSFIRDGELFF. CDR3 DNA sequence: TGTGCCAGCAGCTTTATCCGCGACGGGGAGCTGTTTTTT.

The sample holds a few counts of this clonotype. The genes are TRBV7-9 and TRBJ2-1; 8 positions match TRBD2. CDR3 length equals 15 residues. CDR1 and CDR2 from the germline V gene are SEHNR and FQNEAQ (reference sequence). J lost 7 bases, V lost 5 bases, and 10 bases had no gene match. CDR3 in amino acids: CASSPPGLVSNEQFF. The CDR3 DNA follows: TGTGCCAGCAGCCCACCGGGACTAGTATCGAATGAGCAGTTCTTC.

Only one count was recorded for this clonotype. This rearrangement joins TRBV7-2 to TRBJ2-1; no firm D call. The V end was cut by 0 bases, the J end by 9 bases, with 9 bases between. The CDR3 is 13 amino acids. Germline loops: CDR1 SGHTA, CDR2 FQGNSA. The CDR3 sequence: CTSSLAGWAEQFF. CDR3 nucleotide sequence: TGTACCAGCAGCTTAGCGGGGTGGGCTGAGCAGTTCTTC.

The rearrangement joins TRBV7-9 to TRBJ2-5, with D maybe TRBD1 (5 bases). The DNA end is more similar to TRBJ2-7, so the J call may be wrong. This CDR3 is built from 16 residues. Per germline, CDR1 SEHNR and CDR2 FQNEAQ (reference sequence). In nucleotides, the CDR3 is TGTGCCAGCAGCTTCTCAGCAGGGCTAGGTCGGGACGAGCAGTACTTC. It translates to CASSFSAGLGRDEQYF.

The V gene is TRBV6-1, the J gene TRBJ2-7; maybe TRBD1 (5 bases). The CDR3 consists of 15 residues. Germline V CDR1 and CDR2: MNHNS, SASEGT. Trimming took 4 bases from V and 2 from J, leaving 15 bases between them. As DNA, the CDR3 is TGTGCCAGCAGTGTAAGGGGAACTACAACCTACGAGCAGTACTTC. Translating it yields CASSVRGTTTYEQYF.

Remarks on this clonotype: Its ends do not fully match the called genes, so a read error is possible. This chain links TRBV15 with TRBJ2-1; the match to TRBD2 covers 13 bases. This CDR3 region has 18 residues. Germline-derived CDR1 and CDR2 are LNHNV and YYDKDF (reference sequence). The CDR3 sequence is CATGRDSSTSGRYNEQFF. The CDR3 nucleotides read TGTGCCACCGGCAGAGATAGTTCGACTAGCGGGAGGTACAATGAGCAGTTCTTC.

This clonotype was seen a few times. This chain links TRBV7-6 with TRBJ2-7, with D unresolved. Germline V gene lookup returns CDR1 SGHVS and CDR2 FNYEAQ. V lost 1 base and J 7 bases, leaving 11 bases between the germline ends. CDR3 length: 13 amino acids. CDR3 amino acids: CASSLDIGWEQYF. For the CDR3, the DNA is TGTGCCAGCAGCTTAGATATAGGGTGGGAGCAGTACTTC.

The V call is TRBV10-3, the J call TRBJ2-7; D unresolved. Germline lookup yields CDR1 ENHRY and CDR2 SYGVKD. V lost 4 bases and J 0 bases, leaving 13 bases between the germline ends. CDR3 length: 15 residues. CDR3 coding DNA: TGTGCCATCAGTGTTGATCGAAAAAGCTCCTACGAGCAGTACTTC. It is translated as CAISVDRKSSYEQYF.

This clonotype turned up a few times. The chain has TRBV11-2 and TRBJ2-3; TRBD1 is a possible D gene (5 bases). Trimming removed 1 base from V and 3 bases from J, with 11 bases in between. Germline V gives CDR1 SGHAT, CDR2 FQNNGV. The CDR3 has 15 amino acids. CDR3 amino acids: CASSLGGRATDTQYF. Written as DNA, the CDR3 is TGTGCCAGCAGCTTAGGGGGCAGGGCGACAGATACGCAGTATTTT. Looking up the rest from reference TRBV11-2 and TRBJ2-3 gives the full variable domain: EAGVAQSPRYKIIEKRQSVAFWCNPISGHATLYWYQQILGQGPKLLIQFQNNGVVDDSQLPKDRFSAERLKGVDSTLKIQPAKLEDSAVYLCASSLGGRATDTQYFGPGTRLTVL.

The CDR3 protein is CASSPSGNTDTQYF. The CDR3 region has the DNA TGTGCCAGCAGCCCTAGCGGGAACACAGATACGCAGTATTTT. The chain carries TRBV7-9 and TRBJ2-3, with 9 positions matching TRBD2. CDR1 SEHNR and CDR2 FQNEAQ come from the germline V gene (reference sequence). This CDR3 is built from 14 residues. The V segment lost 5 bases and the J segment 2 bases; nucleotides outside the gene matches: 2.

About this clonotype: An end of the junction differs from the germline gene, which may be a read error. V and J are TRBV12-3 or TRBV12-4 and TRBJ2-7; tentative D call: TRBD2 (5 bases). The CDR3 totals 15 residues. The CDR3 region is CASSLMAASSYEQYF. The DNA of the CDR3 is TGTGCCAGCAGTTTAATGGCAGCTAGCTCCTATGAGCAGTACTTC.

This clonotype was detected a few times. The chain has TRBV20-1 and TRBJ2-1; TRBD2 agrees at 10 bases. CDR1 is DFQATT and CDR2 is SNEGSKA in the germline V gene (reference sequence). CDR3 length equals 15 residues. V was clipped by 6 bases and J by 8 bases; unmatched bases: 13. This chain's CDR3 is CSARGASGRGYEQFF. The CDR3 DNA reads as TGCAGTGCGCGGGGTGCTAGCGGGAGAGGATATGAGCAGTTCTTC.

With respect to this clonotype: The junction does not match germline at one end; this may be a read error. The chain recombines TRBV5-1 with TRBJ2-6, with a possible D match to TRBD2 (5 bases). Germline lookup yields CDR1 SGHRS and CDR2 YFSETQ. The CDR3 spans 16 residues. The CDR3 loop is CASTGISLAGVNVLTF. The CDR3 bases are TGCGCCAGCACGGGAATTTCCCTTGCTGGGGTCAACGTCCTGACTTTC.